The entry that follows covers one T cell receptor (beta chain) sequence. Its antigen is not known. The data originate from a study of cytomegalovirus exposure and HLA in healthy donors. About the study: In a later analysis, it was reported that the 120 or so validation repertoires had been produced on the same platform as the 700 or so repertoires belonging to the first cohort. Study-level points and caveats: Three of the chains that were CMV-associated were confirmed in vitro to be specific for CMV antigens.

V lost 4 bases to trimming and J lost 3 bases, with 14 bases between them. The CDR3 extends over 14 amino acids. Per the germline V gene, CDR1 is SGHKS and CDR2 is YYEKEE (reference sequence). The donors were in the roughly 130-subject validation cohort; that cohort was separate from the approximately 670-subject first cohort. Clones were sequenced by immunoSEQ multiplex PCR, and TCRdb holds only the in-frame ones, with some missing. The sample records approximately 220,000 clones, under 95% being singletons. The source is a woman aged 18 to 35 in good health and CMV-seronegative. The V and J genes are TRBV5-5 and TRBJ2-7; a weak D match, TRBD2 (6 bases). What was sequenced was PBMCs. This CDR3 is CASSDRLGGYEQYF. Here the CDR3 DNA reads TGTGCCAGCAGCGACCGACTAGGCGGCTACGAGCAGTACTTC.